One and the same sample provided the 20 T cell receptor beta chains below, sequenced in a study of blood T cell repertoires in COVID-19. Measured with immunoSEQ multiplex PCR; TCRdb has only the in-frame clones, and not every one. This sample has under 300,000 clones, with roughly 90% found just once. Specimen: peripheral blood. The receptors shown here come from a woman aged 40 to 55 who had recovered from COVID-19.

The chain employs TRBV9 and TRBJ1-6, with no clear D. CDR1 and CDR2 (germline): SGDLS, YYNGEE. This CDR3 comprises 13 residues. Deletions cut 0 bases from V and 8 bases from J, with 6 bases between. The CDR3 sequence is CASSVVGDSPLHF. The CDR3 DNA sequence: TGTGCCAGCAGCGTAGTCGGAGATTCACCCCTCCACTTT.

This chain links TRBV3-1 (or the pseudogene TRBV3-2) with TRBJ2-1; tentative D call: TRBD1 (6 bases). Germline lookup yields CDR1 LGHDT and CDR2 YNNKEL (reference sequence). V was trimmed by 2 bases and J by 1 base, leaving 15 bases between them. The CDR3 loop spans 17 amino acids. The chain's CDR3 is CASSQSTGWESYNEQFF. CDR3 bases: TGTGCCAGCAGCCAATCGACAGGTTGGGAATCCTACAATGAGCAGTTCTTC.

This chain uses TRBV19 with TRBJ2-1, with TRBD2 identical over 12 bases. The CDR3 is 17 residues long. Trimming took 5 bases from V and 8 from J; bases not matched to a gene: 13. Germline CDR1 and CDR2: LNHDA and SQIVND (reference sequence). In DNA form, the CDR3 reads TGTGCCAGTAGTCCCACGGGACTAGCGGGTTCTGGTTATGAGCAGTTCTTC. Residues: CASSPTGLAGSGYEQFF.

This rearrangement joins TRBV7-3 to TRBJ1-2; the match to TRBD1 covers 9 bases. The CDR3 is 17 residues long. Germline V gene lookup returns CDR1 SGHTA and CDR2 FQGTGA. V was clipped by 3 bases and J by 4 bases; unmatched bases: 12. The CDR3 region has the DNA TGTGCCAGCAGCTTGTCCCGGGACAGGGTACTGATCTATGGCTACACCTTC. Translation: CASSLSRDRVLIYGYTF. Full variable domain (outside the CDR3, taken from reference TRBV7-3 and TRBJ1-2): GAGVSQTPSNKVTEKGKYVELRCDPISGHTALYWYRQSLGQGPEFLIYFQGTGAADDSGLPNDRFFAVRPEGSVSTLKIQRTERGDSAVYLCASSLSRDRVLIYGYTFGSGTRLTVV.

This chain joins TRBV6-1 and TRBJ2-7; D is unresolved. In germline, CDR1 is MNHNS, CDR2 SASEGT. This CDR3 region has 15 residues. V was cut by 1 base and J by 2 bases, with 12 bases left in between. The CDR3 DNA follows: TGTGCCAGCAGTGAAGATCAACAGAAAACCTACGAGCAGTACTTC. Protein product: CASSEDQQKTYEQYF.

The chain links TRBV27 to TRBJ1-5; TRBD1 matches at 7 bases. The trim removed 3 bases at V and 3 bases at J, leaving 5 bases unmatched. CDR3 size: 15 residues. CDR1 is MNHEY and CDR2 is SMNVEV in the germline V gene (reference sequence). CDR3 DNA: TGTGCCAGCAGTTTCGGTACAGGGGCCAATCAGCCCCAGCATTTT. As protein: CASSFGTGANQPQHF.

The chain uses TRBV7-9 and TRBJ2-1; weak D call: TRBD2 (6 bases). CDR1 is SEHNR, CDR2 FQNEAQ, per germline (reference sequence). V was cut by 5 bases and J by 5 bases, with 16 bases left in between. The length of the CDR3 is 15 residues. The CDR3 region has the DNA TGTGCCAGCAGCCCAGGAAGCGGCGGGGACAATGAGCAGTTCTTC. Protein product: CASSPGSGGDNEQFF.

This clone has ten or more counts. The J gene is TRBJ2-7, the V gene TRBV9; 11 bases map to TRBD2. V shed 0 bases, J shed 7 bases, and the junction held 3 bases outside the gene matches. Germline CDR1 reads SGDLS; CDR2 reads YYNGEE. The CDR3 sequence is 14 residues long. CDR3 DNA sequence: TGTGCCAGCAGCGTAGGACTAGCGGGATTTGAGCAGTACTTC. Translation: CASSVGLAGFEQYF.

The CDR3, as DNA: TGTGCCTGGTCCCGGGGGCGGGGGGATTATAGCTCCTACAATGAGCAGTTCTTC. It specifies CAWSRGRGDYSSYNEQFF. The chain recombines TRBV30 with TRBJ2-1; 8 bases fit TRBD2. V trimming: 5 bases; J trimming: 0 bases; junction bases outside the gene matches: 15. The V gene's germline CDR1 is GTSNPN and CDR2 SVGIG (reference sequence). CDR3 length equals 18 residues.

This sequence joins TRBV7-8 and TRBJ2-2; 8 nucleotides align to TRBD2. V shed 2 bases and J 7 bases; nucleotides not matched to a gene: 9. The CDR3 totals 16 residues. Germline V gene data show CDR1 as SGHVS and CDR2 as FQNEAQ. In DNA, the CDR3 is TGTGCCAGCAGCTTAAAAGCTAGCGGGCTGGGCGGGGAGCTGTTTTTT. Translated: CASSLKASGLGGELFF. Complete variable domain (other parts from reference TRBV7-8 and TRBJ2-2): GAGVSQSPRYKVAKRGQDVALRCDPISGHVSLFWYQQALGQGPEFLTYFQNEAQLDKSGLPSDRFFAERPEGSVSTLKIQRTQQEDSAVYLCASSLKASGLGGELFFGEGSRLTVL.

CDR3 residues: CATSDPFGLAGTDTQYF. In DNA form, the CDR3 reads TGTGCCACCAGTGACCCTTTCGGACTAGCGGGTACAGATACGCAGTATTTT. The chain couples TRBV24-1 to TRBJ2-3; 11 bases line up with TRBD2. CDR3 size: 17 residues. J was trimmed by 3 bases and V by 4 bases; bases with no gene match: 8. CDR1 is KGHDR, CDR2 SFDVKD, per germline.

CDR3 loop: CASRPYRGIGYGYTF. Written as DNA, the CDR3 is TGTGCCAGCCGGCCCTACAGGGGGATAGGATATGGCTACACCTTC. This chain connects TRBV28 to TRBJ1-2, with TRBD1 matching 8 bases. Germline V CDR1 and CDR2: MDHEN, SYDVKM. Unmatched junction bases numbered 13, after V lost 8 bases and J lost 5 bases. The CDR3 covers 15 residues.

The chain has TRBV3-1 (or the pseudogene TRBV3-2) and TRBJ2-2, with D possibly TRBD1 on 5 matching bases. Germline loops: CDR1 LGHDT, CDR2 YNNKEL (reference sequence). This CDR3 is built from 13 residues. The germline V and J ends were trimmed by 5 bases and 4 bases, with 8 bases remaining between them. DNA for the CDR3: TGTGCCAGCAGCAGGACACCCACCGGGGAGCTGTTTTTT. This gives the protein CASSRTPTGELFF.

This clone was recorded once. The genes are TRBV12-3 or TRBV12-4 and TRBJ2-5; 10 bases fit TRBD1. This CDR3 is built from 13 residues. Trimming cost V 6 bases and J 7 bases; bases outside gene matches: 5. CDR3 protein: CASRGQGGGTQYF. DNA for the CDR3: TGTGCCAGCAGAGGACAGGGGGGAGGGACCCAGTACTTC.

This sequence joins TRBV15 and TRBJ2-7; 8 bases are a match to TRBD1. This CDR3 has 16 residues. Germline values: CDR1 LNHNV, CDR2 YYDKDF (reference sequence). Trimming took 1 base from V and 4 from J; bases not matched to a gene: 9. CDR3 protein: CATSRAPGTGGYEQYF. The CDR3 nucleotides are TGTGCCACCAGCAGAGCCCCCGGGACAGGTGGGTACGAGCAGTACTTC.

The chain couples TRBV5-1 to TRBJ2-7, with a weak D call TRBD2 (6 bases). The CDR3 sequence is 16 residues long. V lost 0 bases to trimming and J lost 0 bases, with 13 bases between them. Looked up from germline, CDR1 is SGHRS and CDR2 is YFSETQ. CDR3 protein: CASSLGPGLSSYEQYF. CDR3 DNA: TGCGCCAGCAGCTTGGGCCCGGGACTTAGCTCCTACGAGCAGTACTTC.

V is TRBV6-6 and J is TRBJ2-1; possibly TRBD2 for D (6 bases). V was clipped by 5 bases and J by 6 bases, with 8 bases between them. Germline V gives CDR1 MNHNY, CDR2 SVGAGI (reference sequence). The CDR3 loop spans 12 amino acids. CDR3 nucleotides: TGTGCCAGCAGTGGACTATTCAATGAGCAGTTCTTC. It yields the protein CASSGLFNEQFF.

The J gene is TRBJ1-4, the V gene TRBV2; maybe TRBD1 (5 bases). Germline loops: CDR1 SNHLY, CDR2 FYNNEI. This CDR3 comprises 13 residues. V was clipped by 6 bases and J by 13 bases, with 18 bases between them. The CDR3 protein is CASRPGLSPVLFF. The CDR3 DNA is TGTGCCAGCAGGCCGGGACTCTCCCCGGTACTGTTTTTT.

The rearrangement joins TRBV4-2 to TRBJ2-7, with 8 bases fitting TRBD1. The CDR3 spans 16 residues. Trimming cost V 0 bases and J 4 bases; bases outside gene matches: 8. Germline V lookup: CDR1 LGHNA, CDR2 YNFKEQ. CDR3 residues: CASSQDRGQGAYEQYF. The CDR3 DNA is TGTGCCAGCAGCCAAGATAGGGGGCAGGGGGCATACGAGCAGTACTTC.

CDR3 loop: CASSPEGGPYEQYF. The CDR3 DNA reads as TGTGCCAGCAGCCCCGAAGGCGGCCCCTACGAGCAGTACTTC. The chain uses TRBV9 and TRBJ2-7; unclear D gene. The length of the CDR3 is 14 residues. Trimming took 4 bases from V and 2 from J, leaving 13 bases between them. Germline CDR1 reads SGDLS; CDR2 reads YYNGEE.